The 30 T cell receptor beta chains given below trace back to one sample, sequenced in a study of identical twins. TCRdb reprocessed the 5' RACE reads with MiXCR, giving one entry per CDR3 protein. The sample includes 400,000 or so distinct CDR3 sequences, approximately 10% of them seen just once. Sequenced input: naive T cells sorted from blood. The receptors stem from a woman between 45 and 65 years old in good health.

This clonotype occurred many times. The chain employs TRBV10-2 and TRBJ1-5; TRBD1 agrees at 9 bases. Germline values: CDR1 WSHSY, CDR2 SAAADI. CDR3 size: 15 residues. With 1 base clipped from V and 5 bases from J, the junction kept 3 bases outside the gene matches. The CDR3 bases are TGCGCCAGCAGTGAGTTGGGGACAGGGTATCAGCCCCAGCATTTT. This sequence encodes CASSELGTGYQPQHF.

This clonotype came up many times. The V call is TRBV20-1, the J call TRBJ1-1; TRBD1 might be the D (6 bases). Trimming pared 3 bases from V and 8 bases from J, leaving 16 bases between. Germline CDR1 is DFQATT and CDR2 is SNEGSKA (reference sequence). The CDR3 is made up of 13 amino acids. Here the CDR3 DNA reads TGCAGTGCTAGTACGTCTCGGGGGGCAGAAGCTTTCTTT. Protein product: CSASTSRGAEAFF.

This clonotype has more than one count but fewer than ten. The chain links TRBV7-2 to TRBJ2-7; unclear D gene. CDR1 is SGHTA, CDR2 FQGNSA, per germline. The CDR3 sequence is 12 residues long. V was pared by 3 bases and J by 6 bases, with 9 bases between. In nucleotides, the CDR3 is TGTGCCAGCAGCTTTACCCCGACCGAGCAGTACTTC. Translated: CASSFTPTEQYF.

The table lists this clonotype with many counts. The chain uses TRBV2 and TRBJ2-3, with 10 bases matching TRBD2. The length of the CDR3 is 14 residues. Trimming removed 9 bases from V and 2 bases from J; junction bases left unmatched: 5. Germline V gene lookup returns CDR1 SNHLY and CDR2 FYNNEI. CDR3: CASRLAGATDTQYF. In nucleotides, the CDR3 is TGTGCCAGTAGGCTAGCGGGAGCCACAGATACGCAGTATTTT. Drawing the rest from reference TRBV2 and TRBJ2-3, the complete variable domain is EPEVTQTPSHQVTQMGQEVILRCVPISNHLYFYWYRQILGQKVEFLVSFYNNEISEKSEIFDDQFSVERPDGSNFTLKIRSTKLEDSAMYFCASRLAGATDTQYFGPGTRLTVL.

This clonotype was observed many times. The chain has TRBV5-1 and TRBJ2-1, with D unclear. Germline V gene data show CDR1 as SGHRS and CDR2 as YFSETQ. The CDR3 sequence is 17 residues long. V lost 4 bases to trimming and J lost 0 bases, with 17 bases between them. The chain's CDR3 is CASSPITGPSSYNEQFF. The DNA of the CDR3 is TGCGCCAGCAGCCCAATAACTGGCCCCTCCTCCTACAATGAGCAGTTCTTC. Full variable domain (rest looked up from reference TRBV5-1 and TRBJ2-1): KAGVTQTPRYLIKTRGQQVTLSCSPISGHRSVSWYQQTPGQGLQFLFEYFSETQRNKGNFPGRFSGRQFSNSRSEMNVSTLELGDSALYLCASSPITGPSSYNEQFFGPGTRLTVL.

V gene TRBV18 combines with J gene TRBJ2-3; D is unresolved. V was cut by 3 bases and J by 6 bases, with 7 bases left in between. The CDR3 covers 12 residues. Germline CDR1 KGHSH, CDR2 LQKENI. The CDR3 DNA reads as TGTGCCAGCTCACCGAATTCGGATACGCAGTATTTT. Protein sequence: CASSPNSDTQYF.

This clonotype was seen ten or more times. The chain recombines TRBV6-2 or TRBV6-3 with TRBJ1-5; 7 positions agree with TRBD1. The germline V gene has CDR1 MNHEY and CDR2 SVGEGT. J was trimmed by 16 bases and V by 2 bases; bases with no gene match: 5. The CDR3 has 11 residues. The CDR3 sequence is CASSYLQGVHF. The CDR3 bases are TGTGCCAGCAGTTACCTCCAGGGGGTCCATTTT.

The CDR3 is CASRSTGRILNEQFF. In nucleotides, the CDR3 is TGTGCCAGTAGGTCCACCGGGAGGATTCTCAATGAGCAGTTCTTC. This chain uses TRBV19 with TRBJ2-1; the match to TRBD2 covers 7 bases. The germline gives CDR1 LNHDA, CDR2 SQIVND (reference sequence). Unmatched junction bases numbered 11, after V lost 6 bases and J lost 6 bases. This CDR3 has 15 residues.

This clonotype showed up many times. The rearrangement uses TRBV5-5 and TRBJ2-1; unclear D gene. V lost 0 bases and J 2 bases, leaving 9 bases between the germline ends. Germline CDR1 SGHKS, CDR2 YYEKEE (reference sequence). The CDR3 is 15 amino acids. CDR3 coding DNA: TGTGCCAGCAGCTTGGGGTTTAGCACCTACAATGAGCAGTTCTTC. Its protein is CASSLGFSTYNEQFF.

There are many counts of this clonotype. The CDR3 nucleotides read TGTGCCAGCAGTTTTATGTGGGTCGGGGAGCTGTTTTTT. It is translated as CASSFMWVGELFF. The V gene is TRBV12-3 or TRBV12-4, the J gene TRBJ2-2, with no clear D. V shed 3 bases and J shed 7 bases, with 9 bases lying between them. This CDR3 contains 13 residues.

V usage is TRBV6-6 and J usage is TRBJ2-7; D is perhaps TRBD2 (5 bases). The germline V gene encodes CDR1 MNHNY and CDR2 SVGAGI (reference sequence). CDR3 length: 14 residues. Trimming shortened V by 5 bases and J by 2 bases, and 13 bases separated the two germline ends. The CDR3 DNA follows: TGTGCCAGCAGTATTTCGGACTCACCCTACGAGCAGTACTTC. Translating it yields CASSISDSPYEQYF.

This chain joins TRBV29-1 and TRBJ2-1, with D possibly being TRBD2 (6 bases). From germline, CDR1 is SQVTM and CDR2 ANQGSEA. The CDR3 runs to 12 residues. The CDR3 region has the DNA TGCAGTACATACCGGGAGTACAATGAGCAGTTCTTC. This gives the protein CSTYREYNEQFF.

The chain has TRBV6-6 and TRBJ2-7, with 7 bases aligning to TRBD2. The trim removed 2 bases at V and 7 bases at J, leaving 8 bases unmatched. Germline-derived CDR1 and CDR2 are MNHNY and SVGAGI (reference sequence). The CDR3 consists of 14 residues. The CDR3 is CASSYGGGFREQYF. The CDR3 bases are TGTGCCAGCAGTTACGGGGGAGGGTTTAGGGAGCAGTACTTC.

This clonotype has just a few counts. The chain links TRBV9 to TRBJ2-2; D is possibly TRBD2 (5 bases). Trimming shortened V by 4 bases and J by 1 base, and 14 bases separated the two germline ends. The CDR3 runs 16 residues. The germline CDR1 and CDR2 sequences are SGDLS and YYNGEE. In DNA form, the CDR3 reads TGTGCCAGCAGCCTAAGAGTAGCGCTGAACACCGGGGAGCTGTTTTTT. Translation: CASSLRVALNTGELFF.

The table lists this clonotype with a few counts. The CDR3 is CASSFGASLPPLHF. The CDR3 DNA sequence: TGTGCCAGCAGCTTCGGAGCCTCGCTGCCACCCCTCCACTTT. The gene calls are TRBV11-2 and TRBJ1-6, with D uncertain. Germline V gene data show CDR1 as SGHAT and CDR2 as FQNNGV. CDR3 length: 14 residues. Trimming cost V 3 bases and J 11 bases, with 14 bases left between them.

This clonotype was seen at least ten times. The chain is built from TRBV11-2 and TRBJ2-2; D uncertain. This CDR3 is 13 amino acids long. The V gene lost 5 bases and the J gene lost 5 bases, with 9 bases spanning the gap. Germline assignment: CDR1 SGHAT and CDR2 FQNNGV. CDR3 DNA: TGTGCCAGCAGCGGAGCTGGGACCGGGGAGCTGTTTTTT. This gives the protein CASSGAGTGELFF.

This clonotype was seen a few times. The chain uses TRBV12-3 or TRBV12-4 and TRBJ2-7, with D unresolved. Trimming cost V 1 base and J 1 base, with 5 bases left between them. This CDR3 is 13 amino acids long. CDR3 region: CASSLERSYEQYF. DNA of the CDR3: TGTGCCAGCAGTTTAGAACGGTCCTACGAGCAGTACTTC.

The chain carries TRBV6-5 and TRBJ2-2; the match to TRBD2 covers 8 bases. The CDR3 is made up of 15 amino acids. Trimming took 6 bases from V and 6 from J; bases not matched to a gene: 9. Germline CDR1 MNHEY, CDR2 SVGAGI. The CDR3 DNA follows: TGTGCCAGCAGACCCGGACTAGCTCCTCCCGGGGAGCTGTTTTTT. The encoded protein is CASRPGLAPPGELFF.

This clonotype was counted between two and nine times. The CDR3 sequence is CASSLGLAGGVSETQYF. The CDR3 DNA sequence: TGCGCCAGCAGCTTGGGACTAGCGGGAGGGGTGTCAGAGACCCAGTACTTC. The rearrangement links TRBV5-1 to TRBJ2-5, with 14 bases identical to TRBD2. V shed 0 bases and J 4 bases; nucleotides not matched to a gene: 5. Germline CDR1 and CDR2: SGHRS and YFSETQ. The CDR3 sequence is 17 residues long.

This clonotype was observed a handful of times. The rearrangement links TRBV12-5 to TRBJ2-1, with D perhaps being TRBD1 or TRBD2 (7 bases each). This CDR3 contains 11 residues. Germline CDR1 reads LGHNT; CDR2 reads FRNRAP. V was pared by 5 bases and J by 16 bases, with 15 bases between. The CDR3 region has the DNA TGTGCTAGTGGTCAGGGGGAGGGGGGCTTCTTC. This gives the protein CASGQGEGGFF.

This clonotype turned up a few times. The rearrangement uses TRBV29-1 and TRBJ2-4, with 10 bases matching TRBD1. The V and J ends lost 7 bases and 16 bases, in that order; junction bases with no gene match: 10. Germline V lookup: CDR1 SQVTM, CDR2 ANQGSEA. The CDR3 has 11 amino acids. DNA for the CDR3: TGCAGCGCCCGGGACAGGGGCAATCCATACTTC. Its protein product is CSARDRGNPYF.

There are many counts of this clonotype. This CDR3 reads CASRDRESGELFF. CDR3 coding DNA: TGTGCCAGCAGGGACAGGGAGAGCGGGGAGCTGTTTTTT. The V and J genes are TRBV9 and TRBJ2-2; 8 bases are shared with TRBD1. The CDR3 runs 13 residues. Trimming cost V 5 bases and J 7 bases; bases outside gene matches: 4. Per the germline V gene, CDR1 is SGDLS and CDR2 is YYNGEE. Filled out from reference TRBV9 and TRBJ2-2, the complete variable domain reads DSGVTQTPKHLITATGQRVTLRCSPRSGDLSVYWYQQSLDQGLQFLIQYYNGEERAKGNILERFSAQQFPDLHSELNLSSLELGDSALYFCASRDRESGELFFGEGSRLTVL.

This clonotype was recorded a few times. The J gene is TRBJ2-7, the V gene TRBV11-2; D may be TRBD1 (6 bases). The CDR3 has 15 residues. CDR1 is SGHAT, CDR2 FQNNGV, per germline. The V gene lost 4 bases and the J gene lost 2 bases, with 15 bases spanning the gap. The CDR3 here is CASSYARTVTYEQYF. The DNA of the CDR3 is TGTGCCAGCAGCTATGCGCGGACAGTAACCTACGAGCAGTACTTC.

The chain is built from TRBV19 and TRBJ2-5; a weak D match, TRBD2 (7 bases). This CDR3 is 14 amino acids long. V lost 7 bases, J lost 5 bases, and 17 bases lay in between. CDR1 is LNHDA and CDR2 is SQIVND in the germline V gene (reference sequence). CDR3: CASIWEGGVETQYF. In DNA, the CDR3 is TGTGCCAGTATTTGGGAAGGGGGGGTCGAGACCCAGTACTTC.

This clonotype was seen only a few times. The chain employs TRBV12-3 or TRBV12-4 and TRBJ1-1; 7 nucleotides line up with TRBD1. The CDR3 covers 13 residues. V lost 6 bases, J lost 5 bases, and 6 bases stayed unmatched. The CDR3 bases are TGTGCCAGCAGGACAGGGTTGGGAACTGAAGCTTTCTTT. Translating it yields CASRTGLGTEAFF.

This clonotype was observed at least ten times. The CDR3: CASSLNTGVTGELFF. The CDR3 bases are TGTGCCAGCAGTTTAAACACAGGGGTCACCGGGGAGCTGTTTTTT. J is TRBJ2-2 and V is TRBV12-3 or TRBV12-4; TRBD1 matches 7 bases. The CDR3 sequence is 15 residues long. The V gene end was trimmed by 2 bases and the J gene end by 4 bases; junction bases not matched to a gene: 4.

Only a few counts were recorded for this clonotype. CDR3 bases: TGCGCCAGCAGCCCTAATTCTTTTCGAGCGGTCCAACCACATACGCAGTATTTT. The encoded protein is CASSPNSFRAVQPHTQYF. This chain links TRBV5-1 with TRBJ2-3; possibly TRBD2 for D (5 bases). The CDR3 runs to 18 residues. V gave up 4 bases and J gave up 7 bases, with 28 bases separating them. CDR1 SGHRS and CDR2 YFSETQ come from the germline V gene.

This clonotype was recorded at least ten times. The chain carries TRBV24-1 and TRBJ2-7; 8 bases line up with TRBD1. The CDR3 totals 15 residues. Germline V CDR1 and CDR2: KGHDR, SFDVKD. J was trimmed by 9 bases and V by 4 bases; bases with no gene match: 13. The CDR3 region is CATSDPQGGMTGQYF. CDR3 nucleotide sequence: TGTGCCACCAGTGACCCACAGGGGGGAATGACCGGGCAGTACTTC.

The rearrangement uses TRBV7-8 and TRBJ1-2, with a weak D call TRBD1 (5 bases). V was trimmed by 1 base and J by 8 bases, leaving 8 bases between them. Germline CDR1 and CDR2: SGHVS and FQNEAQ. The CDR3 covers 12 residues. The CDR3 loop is CASSLDGGGYTF. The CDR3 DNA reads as TGTGCCAGCAGCTTAGACGGGGGAGGCTACACCTTC.

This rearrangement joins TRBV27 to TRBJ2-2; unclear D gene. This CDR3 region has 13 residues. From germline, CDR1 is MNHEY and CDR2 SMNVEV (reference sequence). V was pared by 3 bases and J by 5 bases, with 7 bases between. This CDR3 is CASSLQRTGELFF. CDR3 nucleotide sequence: TGTGCCAGCAGTTTGCAGAGAACCGGGGAGCTGTTTTTT.